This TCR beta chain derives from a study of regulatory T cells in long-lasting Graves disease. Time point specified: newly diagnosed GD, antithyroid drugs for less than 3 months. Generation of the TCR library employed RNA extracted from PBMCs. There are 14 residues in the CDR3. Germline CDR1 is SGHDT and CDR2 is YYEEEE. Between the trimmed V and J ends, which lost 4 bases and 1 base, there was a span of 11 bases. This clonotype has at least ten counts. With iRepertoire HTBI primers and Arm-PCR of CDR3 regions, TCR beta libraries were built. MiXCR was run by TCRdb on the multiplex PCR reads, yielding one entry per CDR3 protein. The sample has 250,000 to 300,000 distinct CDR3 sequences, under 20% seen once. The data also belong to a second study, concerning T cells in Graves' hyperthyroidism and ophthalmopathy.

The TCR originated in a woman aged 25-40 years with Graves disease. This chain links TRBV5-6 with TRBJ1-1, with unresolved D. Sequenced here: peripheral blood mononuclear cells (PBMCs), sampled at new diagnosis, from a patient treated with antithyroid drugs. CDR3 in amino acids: CASSRGLGNTEAFF. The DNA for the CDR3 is TGTGCCAGCAGCCGGGGTCTGGGGAACACTGAAGCTTTCTTT. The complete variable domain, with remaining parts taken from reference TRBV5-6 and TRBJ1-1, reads DAGVTQSPTHLIKTRGQQVTLRCSPKSGHDTVSWYQQALGQGPQFIFQYYEEEERQRGNFPDRFSGHQFPNYSSELNVNALLLGDSALYLCASSRGLGNTEAFFGQGTRLTVV.